This is a list of T cell receptor beta chains from one sample in a study of shared clonotypes between healthy human individuals. Some clones are missing from TCRdb's copy, which holds only in-frame ones; the method was immunoSEQ multiplex PCR. Of 900,000 to 1,200,000 clones in the sample, around three quarters were seen once. The sample was memory CD4+ T cells from PBMCs. The receptor set was obtained from a man aged 18 to 29 in good health. Some clones in this sample may be carry-over from other donors' samples. The CDR3 runs from the conserved cysteine through the conserved F or W. A D gene is named only where the DNA matches it firmly. A clone size is listed for some rows: how often the clone was seen (once, few, many), or a class if it is expanded.

>TRBJ2-5|TRBV28|.|.
TGTGCCAGCAGGAAGTGGACGGAAGAGACCCAGTACTTC
CASRKWTEETQYF
>TRBJ2-5|TRBV2|.|TRBD2
TGTGCCAGCAGCCCACGGGGGGGGCTGGGGGAGACCCAGTACTTC
CASSPRGGLGETQYF
>TRBJ2-5|TRBV9|.|TRBD2
TGTGCCAGCAGCAGCGGGGGGACAGAAGAGACCCAGTACTTC
CASSSGGTEETQYF
>TRBJ1-3|TRBV11-2|.|.
TGTGCCAGCAGCTTAGGACTCCCTAACTCTGGAAACACCATATATTTT
CASSLGLPNSGNTIYF
>TRBJ1-5|TRBV28|.|.
TGTGCCAGCAGTCTCTCGGGACGGCTTAATCAGCCCCAGCATTTT
CASSLSGRLNQPQHF
>TRBJ1-2|TRBV25-1|.|.
TGTGCCAGCAGTGACCCAGGGCCCTCGGGGGTCAACTATGGCTACACCTTC
CASSDPGPSGVNYGYTF
>TRBJ2-2|TRBV18|.|.
TGTGCCAGCCGACCCGTGGGGCACGCGAACACCGGGGAGCTGTTTTTT
CASRPVGHANTGELFF
>TRBJ2-7|TRBV2|.|.
TGTGCCAGCAGACCAACTCAGGGGTGGGAGCAGTACTTC
CASRPTQGWEQYF
>TRBJ1-1|TRBV29-1|once|.
TGCAGCGTTGAGGTTGGGGGGGGCACTGAAGCTTTCTTT
CSVEVGGGTEAFF
>TRBJ1-5|TRBV6-5|.|TRBD1
TGTGCCAGCAGTGACACAGGGGGAGGCCAGCCCCAGCATTTT
CASSDTGGGQPQHF
>TRBJ2-7|TRBV7-3|.|.
TGTGCCAGCAGCCCCGGGACTGGGTACGAGCAGTACTTC
CASSPGTGYEQYF
>TRBJ1-3|TRBV18|.|.
TGTGCCAGCTCACAGTCCGGGCCGCTCTCTGGAAACACCATATATTTT
CASSQSGPLSGNTIYF
>TRBJ2-7|TRBV28|.|.
TGTGCCAGCAGTTCAGAGGGAGCGGGCTACGAGCAGTACTTC
CASSSEGAGYEQYF
>TRBJ2-1|TRBV4-2|.|TRBD2
TGTGCCAGCAGCCAAGATCCTCGCGGGAGACTCCCGAATGAGCAGTTCTTC
CASSQDPRGRLPNEQFF
>TRBJ1-5|TRBV2|.|TRBD1
TGTGCCAGCAGTGCGGGGGGACAGGTTCAGCCCCAGCATTTT
CASSAGGQVQPQHF
>TRBJ2-5|TRBV5-1|.|TRBD2
TGCGCCAGCAGCTTGGTCCGGCGTACTAGCGGGGACCAAGAGACCCAGTACTTC
CASSLVRRTSGDQETQYF
>TRBJ2-1|TRBV7-7|.|TRBD2
TGTGCCAGCAGCACGGGACTAGTGGCTGAGCAGTTCTTC
CASSTGLVAEQFF
>TRBJ2-7|TRBV29-1|.|TRBD1
TGCAGCGTTCGGGACAGTTCCTACGAGCAGTACTTC
CSVRDSSYEQYF
>TRBJ2-3|TRBV15|.|.
TGTGCCACCAGCAGGGGACCCAGTCCGGATACGCAGTATTTT
CATSRGPSPDTQYF
>TRBJ1-5|TRBV2|.|TRBD1
TGTGCCAGCAGTGAAGGGACAGGGGGCGTTCAGCCCCAGCATTTT
CASSEGTGGVQPQHF
>TRBJ2-1|TRBV18|.|TRBD2
TGTGCCAGCTCACCAGCCGGGACTAGCGGGAGGCATGAGCAGTTCTTC
CASSPAGTSGRHEQFF
>TRBJ1-4|TRBV7-6|.|.
TGTGCCAGCAACAAGGGGGTTGGGGGGCACCAAAAACTGTTTTTT
CASNKGVGGHQKLFF
>TRBJ1-2|TRBV2|.|.
TGTGCCAGCAGTGAGGGAGGTGGTGGCTACACCTTC
CASSEGGGGYTF
>TRBJ2-3|TRBV7-9|.|.
TGTGCCAGCAGCTTGGACAGTGGCCTCGATACGCAGTATTTT
CASSLDSGLDTQYF
>TRBJ2-3|TRBV6-1|.|TRBD2
TGTGCCAGCAGGGCCGGACTAGCCTTAACAGATACGCAGTATTTT
CASRAGLALTDTQYF
>TRBJ2-3|TRBV7-2|few|.
TGTGCCAGCAGCCGGATACTCAACTCCCCGGATACGCAGTATTTT
CASSRILNSPDTQYF
>TRBJ2-3|TRBV30|.|.
TGTGCCTGGAGTACCGAAGCGGGCACAGATACGCAGTATTTT
CAWSTEAGTDTQYF
>TRBJ2-2|TRBV6-6|.|.
TGTGCCAGCAGTTATTACGGGGAGCTGTTTTTT
CASSYYGELFF
>TRBJ1-2|TRBV18|.|.
TGTGCCAGCTCACCACGACAGGCGCTATTTAGCTACACCTTC
CASSPRQALFSYTF
>TRBJ2-7|TRBV4-3|.|TRBD2
TGCGCCAGCAGCCAAGTAAGCGGGAGGGGAGAGCAGTACTTC
CASSQVSGRGEQYF
>TRBJ2-7|TRBV27|.|.
TGTGCCAGCAGGCCGAGAGTGGAAAACTACGAGCAGTACTTC
CASRPRVENYEQYF
>TRBJ2-2|TRBV21-1|.|.
TGTGCCAGCAGCAAAGAGACTAGCGGGAACACCGGGGAGCTGTTTTTT
CASSKETSGNTGELFF
>TRBJ2-7|TRBV13|.|.
TGTGCCAGCAGCTCGCGAGGGACTGGAACCTACGAGCAGTACTTC
CASSSRGTGTYEQYF
>TRBJ1-2|TRBV29-1|.|.
TGCAGCGCCAAACAAGGTACCAAATCCTATGGCTACACCTTC
CSAKQGTKSYGYTF
>TRBJ1-4|TRBV11-2|few|.
TGTGCCAGCAGCTCCAGGGGTGACCGCACTAATGAAAAACTGTTTTTT
CASSSRGDRTNEKLFF
>TRBJ2-7|TRBV10-1|.|.
TGCGCCAGCAGACAAGACAGGATAAGAAGCTACGAGCAGTACTTC
CASRQDRIRSYEQYF
>TRBJ2-1|TRBV2|many|.
TGTGCCAGCAGATGGGGACGCGAGGATGAGCAGTTCTTC
CASRWGREDEQFF
>TRBJ2-2|TRBV5-8|many|.
TGTGCCAGCAGCTTGGTCGGTGCGAACACCGGGGAGCTGTTTTTT
CASSLVGANTGELFF
>TRBJ1-2|TRBV30|.|.
TGTGCCTGGAGTGAGGGGGCTAACTATGGCTACACCTTC
CAWSEGANYGYTF
>TRBJ2-3|TRBV10-3|.|TRBD2
TGTGCCACACTTCAGTCTAGCGGGAGAAACACAGATACGCAGTATTTT
CATLQSSGRNTDTQYF
>TRBJ2-1|TRBV29-1|.|.
TGCAGCGTGATGACTGGTTCCTCCTACAATGAGCAGTTCTTC
CSVMTGSSYNEQFF
>TRBJ2-7|TRBV21-1|.|.
TGTGCCAGCAGCAAAGCGTCGACGGATCCAAGCTACGAGCAGTACTTC
CASSKASTDPSYEQYF
>TRBJ2-5|TRBV9|.|.
TGTGCCAGCAGCCCCCACATACCAACGGGGTTACAAGAGACCCAGTACTTC
CASSPHIPTGLQETQYF
>TRBJ2-3|TRBV28|.|TRBD2
TGTGCCGTTGGGGCTAGCGGGAGGGCCGGGACAGATACGCAGTATTTT
CAVGASGRAGTDTQYF
>TRBJ2-7|TRBV6-5|.|.
TGTGCCAGCAGTTACTCCCAGGGGACCTACGAGCAGTACTTC
CASSYSQGTYEQYF
>TRBJ2-7|TRBV28|.|.
TGTGCCAGCAGTTTATCGGGTCTCGGGCAGGGCGGCTCCTACGAGCAGTACTTC
CASSLSGLGQGGSYEQYF
>TRBJ1-1|TRBV20-1|few|.
TGCAGTGCTAGATCGAACACTGAAGCTTTCTTT
CSARSNTEAFF
>TRBJ1-5|TRBV6-5|.|.
TGTGCCAGCAGTTCCCAGGGCGGCAATCAGCCCCAGCATTTT
CASSSQGGNQPQHF
>TRBJ1-6|TRBV27|.|TRBD1
TGTGCCAGCAGATTCCGGGACAGGGCGAATTCACCCCTCCACTTT
CASRFRDRANSPLHF
>TRBJ2-3|TRBV7-9|.|.
TGTGCCAGCAGCTTACAAGCGCCGAGCACAGATACGCAGTATTTT
CASSLQAPSTDTQYF
>TRBJ2-3|TRBV4-1|.|.
TGCGCCAGCAGCCAATCGCGACGGACCTCTAGCACAGATACGCAGTATTTT
CASSQSRRTSSTDTQYF
>TRBJ2-3|TRBV5-3|.|TRBD2
TGTGCCAGAAGCTTGGCGGCGGGAGGCACAGATACGCAGTATTTT
CARSLAAGGTDTQYF
>TRBJ1-2|TRBV25-1|.|TRBD1
TGTGCCACCGTTCAAACAGGGGGAAACTATGGCTACACCTTC
CATVQTGGNYGYTF
>TRBJ2-3|TRBV2|.|.
TGTGCCAGCAGTGAATCTAGCAGCCATACGCAGTATTTT
CASSESSSHTQYF
>TRBJ2-2|TRBV5-6|once|TRBD2
TGTGCCAGCAGCCGGACTAGCGGGAGTTCCTTGAACACCGGGGAGCTGTTTTTT
CASSRTSGSSLNTGELFF
>TRBJ2-2|TRBV5-6|.|TRBD2
TGTGCCAGCAGCTTGGGGCACGGGAGGGCCCGGGCCGGGGAGCTGTTTTTT
CASSLGHGRARAGELFF
>TRBJ2-5|TRBV28|.|TRBD1
TGTGCCAGCAGTCCCTGGGACAGAAAAGACCAAGAGACCCAGTACTTC
CASSPWDRKDQETQYF
>TRBJ2-7|TRBV7-9|.|.
TGTGCCAGCAGCCCTGGGTTGGGGTCAGGGCTCGGTTACGAGCAGTACTTC
CASSPGLGSGLGYEQYF
>TRBJ1-2|TRBV27|.|.
TGTGCCAGCAGTTTAACGGTCTGGGACCTCTATGGCTACACCTTC
CASSLTVWDLYGYTF